This T cell receptor beta chain is from a study of blood T cell repertoires in COVID-19. The wider study: Sources were T cells, B-cell-depleted T cells, or PBMCs; the material itself was cDNA or gDNA.

How the authors handled the data: Estimation of nucleated cell counts relied on the amplification of reference gene primers. Some clones are missing from TCRdb's copy, which holds only in-frame ones; the method was immunoSEQ multiplex PCR. The D gene and trimming were derived from the DNA, and the V and J assignments and clone size from that table. This table holds 84,000 or so clones, around 92% found once. V dropped 1 base and J dropped 4 bases, with 19 bases sitting between them. CDR1 and CDR2 from the germline V gene are SGHTA and FQGNSA. The CDR3 is 18 residues long. The sequence was collected from a woman aged 55 to 70 with active COVID-19. The V call is TRBV7-2, the J call TRBJ2-2, with D perhaps TRBD2 (6 bases). Sequencing was performed on peripheral blood. The CDR3: CASSLGGLGQEGTGELFF. The CDR3 region has the DNA TGTGCCAGCAGCTTAGGGGGCCTGGGGCAGGAGGGCACCGGGGAGCTGTTTTTT.